The TCR beta chain described here comes from a study of CD8 T cells in Susac syndrome. The germline V and J ends were trimmed by 6 bases and 7 bases, with 9 bases remaining between them. The CDR3 is 11 residues long. From germline, CDR1 is LNHDA and CDR2 SQIVND (reference sequence). Negative isolation was used for CD8+ and CD4+ T cells and FACS enrichment for TEMRA cells. Reverse transcription of 0.5 to 1 ug RNA was performed with random hexamers. Amplification of TCR beta CDR3 used immunoSEQ multiplex PCR across 54 Vbeta and 13 Jbeta. TCRdb redid the calling of the immunoSEQ multiplex PCR reads with MiXCR, one entry per CDR3 protein. This table holds about 140,000 distinct CDR3 sequences, approximately 96% found once.

The sample was CD4+ T cells from PBMCs. The chain is built from TRBV19 and TRBJ1-1; unclear D gene. The clonotype comes from a human donor with Susac syndrome. For the CDR3, the DNA is TGTGCCAGTAGCTCACAGCGTGAAGCTTTCTTT. Translation: CASSSQREAFF.